Listed below are T cell receptor beta chains from one sample, sequenced in a study of preoperative IRX-2 immunotherapy in early breast cancer. Data came from immunoSEQ multiplex PCR; TCRdb stores just in-frame clones and leaves some out. The sample consists of tens of thousands of clones, about 81% of them appearing once. The material sequenced was lymph node tissue, taken after IRX-2 immunotherapy. The receptors stem from a human donor with breast cancer. Both conserved end residues are part of each CDR3. The D gene is left open where the match is weak. Size tells how often a clone was seen (once, few, many) or the class of an expanded clone, and some rows leave it out.

length: 14
V: TRBV10-2
D: .
size: .
J: TRBJ1-1
DNA: TGCGCCAGCAGCCCTCAGGGAAGTCGCGGAGGAGCTTTCTTT
CDR3: CASSPQGSRGGAFF

length: 16
V: TRBV6-8
D: .
size: .
J: TRBJ1-2
DNA: TGTGCCAGCAGTTCCGAAAGGAGGTTGGTGGGCTATGGCTACACCTTC
CDR3: CASSSERRLVGYGYTF

length: 19
V: TRBV10-3
D: .
size: .
J: TRBJ1-2
DNA: TGTGCCATCAGTGAGTCAAAGAGAGGCTTGGGGATAGCTAACTATGGCTACACCTTC
CDR3: CAISESKRGLGIANYGYTF

length: 14
V: TRBV18
D: TRBD1
size: few
J: TRBJ1-6
DNA: TGTGCCAGCTCACTGACAGGGGACAATTCACCCCTCCACTTT
CDR3: CASSLTGDNSPLHF

length: 18
V: TRBV25-1
D: TRBD1
size: .
J: TRBJ1-4
DNA: TGTGCCAGCAGACAACAACCGGCCGGGGCAGGGGGTAGAGAAAAACTGTTTTTT
CDR3: CASRQQPAGAGGREKLFF

length: 14
V: TRBV29-1
D: TRBD1
size: .
J: TRBJ2-3
DNA: TGCAGCGTAGAAGGACAGGGGAGCACAGATACGCAGTATTTT
CDR3: CSVEGQGSTDTQYF

length: 16
V: TRBV6-8
D: .
size: .
J: TRBJ1-4
DNA: TGTGCCAGCAGTTACTCTCCGACAGGTTTTAATGAAAAACTGTTTTTT
CDR3: CASSYSPTGFNEKLFF

length: 16
V: TRBV5-1
D: TRBD2
size: .
J: TRBJ2-1
DNA: TGCGCCAGCAGCTTGGGGGGTCTAGCGGGGCTAAGTGAGCAGTTCTTC
CDR3: CASSLGGLAGLSEQFF

length: 13
V: TRBV30
D: .
size: .
J: TRBJ2-3
DNA: TGTGCCTGGAACATCGGGAACACAGATACGCAGTATTTT
CDR3: CAWNIGNTDTQYF

length: 17
V: TRBV6-4
D: .
size: .
J: TRBJ1-1
DNA: TGTGCCAGCAGTGAAAATAGTTTCGAACGGAAGAACACTGAAGCTTTCTTT
CDR3: CASSENSFERKNTEAFF

length: 15
V: TRBV11-3
D: TRBD2
size: .
J: TRBJ2-1
DNA: TGTGCCAGCAGCTTATCGACTAGCTTTGGGTATGAGCAGTTCTTC
CDR3: CASSLSTSFGYEQFF

length: 16
V: TRBV11-3
D: TRBD1
size: .
J: TRBJ1-3
DNA: TGTGCCAGCAGCACGCTCACAGGGGCCTCTGGAAACACCATATATTTT
CDR3: CASSTLTGASGNTIYF

length: 15
V: TRBV6-8
D: .
size: .
J: TRBJ2-6
DNA: TGTGCCAGCAGTAAGGTCGACTCTGGGGCCAACGTCCTGACTTTC
CDR3: CASSKVDSGANVLTF

length: 15
V: TRBV19
D: .
size: once
J: TRBJ1-2
DNA: TGTGCCAGTACCAATCACAGGGAGGGGAACTATGGCTACACCTTC
CDR3: CASTNHREGNYGYTF

length: 13
V: TRBV6-8
D: .
size: few
J: TRBJ1-2
DNA: TGTGCCAGCAGTTACGACGGCCTGGGGGGCTACACCTTC
CDR3: CASSYDGLGGYTF

length: 14
V: TRBV19
D: .
size: .
J: TRBJ1-2
DNA: TGTGCCAGTAGTATCGTTCCAGACCTCTATGGCTACACCTTC
CDR3: CASSIVPDLYGYTF

length: 15
V: TRBV18
D: TRBD1
size: .
J: TRBJ2-7
DNA: TGTGCCAGCTCATCGGGACAGGGGTCGCTGTACGAGCAGTACTTC
CDR3: CASSSGQGSLYEQYF

length: 13
V: TRBV6-8
D: TRBD1
size: once
J: TRBJ1-1
DNA: TGTGCCAGCAACGAGGGGGCCAGGGTTGAAGCTTTCTTT
CDR3: CASNEGARVEAFF

length: 14
V: TRBV11-3
D: TRBD1
size: .
J: TRBJ1-1
DNA: TGTGCCAGCAGCCCGGACAGGGGGAACACTGAAGCTTTCTTT
CDR3: CASSPDRGNTEAFF

length: 18
V: TRBV18
D: TRBD1
size: few
J: TRBJ2-1
DNA: TGTGCCAGCTCACCCGGTTCAGGGGGACCCCTCCTTCGGAATGAGCAGTTCTTC
CDR3: CASSPGSGGPLLRNEQFF

length: 13
V: TRBV10-2
D: .
size: .
J: TRBJ2-1
DNA: TGCGCCAGCAGTAGCGGACAAAACAATGAGCAGTTCTTC
CDR3: CASSSGQNNEQFF

length: 13
V: TRBV29-1
D: .
size: .
J: TRBJ2-3
DNA: TGCAGCGCCTTAGGGGGAAGCACAGATACGCAGTATTTT
CDR3: CSALGGSTDTQYF

length: 16
V: TRBV6-8
D: TRBD1
size: .
J: TRBJ2-2
DNA: TGTGCCAGCAGTTACTCGACCAGGGGGAATGCCGGGGAGCTGTTTTTT
CDR3: CASSYSTRGNAGELFF

length: 13
V: TRBV18
D: .
size: .
J: TRBJ1-1
DNA: TGTGCCAGCTCAACGACAGGGAACACTGAAGCTTTCTTT
CDR3: CASSTTGNTEAFF

length: 17
V: TRBV18
D: .
size: .
J: TRBJ1-3
DNA: TGTGCCAGCTCACCACGACCGCACAGCCGCTCTGGAAACACCATATATTTT
CDR3: CASSPRPHSRSGNTIYF

length: 14
V: TRBV7-6
D: .
size: .
J: TRBJ1-4
DNA: TGTGCCAGCAGCTTAGCGGGGGGAGGTGAAAAACTGTTTTTT
CDR3: CASSLAGGGEKLFF

length: 15
V: TRBV19
D: .
size: .
J: TRBJ2-1
DNA: TGTGCCAGTAGTATGGGACTCGCCCTAGGTAATGAGCAGTTCTTC
CDR3: CASSMGLALGNEQFF

length: 13
V: TRBV19
D: TRBD2
size: .
J: TRBJ2-3
DNA: TGTGCCAGTACTAGCGGGGGGACAGATACGCAGTATTTT
CDR3: CASTSGGTDTQYF

length: 14
V: TRBV5-1
D: .
size: .
J: TRBJ1-3
DNA: TGCGCCAGCAGCTTGGACAGGATGGGAAACACCATATATTTT
CDR3: CASSLDRMGNTIYF

length: 15
V: TRBV5-1
D: .
size: .
J: TRBJ1-2
DNA: TGCGCCAGCAGCTTGGGGGCAGGGTCGGACTATGGCTACACCTTC
CDR3: CASSLGAGSDYGYTF

length: 15
V: TRBV11-3
D: TRBD2
size: .
J: TRBJ2-7
DNA: TGTGCCAGCAGCCTAGGGGGACTAGCGGCCGGCGAGCAGTACTTC
CDR3: CASSLGGLAAGEQYF

length: 15
V: TRBV19
D: .
size: .
J: TRBJ2-7
DNA: TGTGCCAGTAGTATAGCGGGGACATCGACCTATACGCAGTACTTC
CDR3: CASSIAGTSTYTQYF

length: 14
V: TRBV18
D: .
size: .
J: TRBJ1-1
DNA: TGTGCCAGCTCACCAAAACAGGGTGACACTGAAGCTTTCTTT
CDR3: CASSPKQGDTEAFF

length: 14
V: TRBV6-8
D: TRBD2
size: once
J: TRBJ2-2
DNA: TGTGCCAGCACCGGACTAGTTTTGGCCGGGGAGCTGTTTTTT
CDR3: CASTGLVLAGELFF

length: 16
V: TRBV18
D: .
size: .
J: TRBJ1-6
DNA: TGTGCCAGCTCACCGATAAGGACGGAGACTCGGGGGGCCCTCCACTTT
CDR3: CASSPIRTETRGALHF

length: 11
V: TRBV6-4
D: TRBD1
size: .
J: TRBJ2-5
DNA: TGTGCCATCAGGGGGCAGGAGACCCAGTACTTC
CDR3: CAIRGQETQYF

length: 16
V: TRBV10-2
D: .
size: .
J: TRBJ2-1
DNA: TGCGCCAGCAGTGAAATCGGGGGCCGCGGGAGCAATGAGCAGTTCTTC
CDR3: CASSEIGGRGSNEQFF